This T cell receptor (beta chain) was captured in a study of T cells in Graves' hyperthyroidism and ophthalmopathy. Study results and caveats: Onset of ophthalmopathy came a median approximately 6.5 months after the model predicted it.

There were TCR beta CDR3 regions amplified from RNA transcripts. The HTBI primer set was used in a first-round RT-PCR of the TCR CDR3. TCRdb re-analysed the multiplex PCR reads in MiXCR, keeping a single row per CDR3 protein. The repertoire includes hundreds of thousands of distinct CDR3 sequences, just over 45% of them detected once, and about 7.9% sits in the top ten. There are a few counts of this clonotype. No antigen is known for it. One end of the junction fails to match germline, which may point to a read error. Germline V gives CDR1 SGHRS, CDR2 YFSETQ. This CDR3 region has 17 residues. The receptor was isolated from a young woman with Graves' hyperthyroidism. The chain joins TRBV5-1 to TRBJ1-6; TRBD1 aligns across 9 bases. Sequenced input: peripheral blood or thyroid tissue (not recorded which). CDR3 protein: CASSLGTGFPDNSPLHF. The CDR3 DNA reads as TGTGCCAGCAGCTTGGGGACAGGGTTTCCAGATAATTCACCCCTCCACTTT.